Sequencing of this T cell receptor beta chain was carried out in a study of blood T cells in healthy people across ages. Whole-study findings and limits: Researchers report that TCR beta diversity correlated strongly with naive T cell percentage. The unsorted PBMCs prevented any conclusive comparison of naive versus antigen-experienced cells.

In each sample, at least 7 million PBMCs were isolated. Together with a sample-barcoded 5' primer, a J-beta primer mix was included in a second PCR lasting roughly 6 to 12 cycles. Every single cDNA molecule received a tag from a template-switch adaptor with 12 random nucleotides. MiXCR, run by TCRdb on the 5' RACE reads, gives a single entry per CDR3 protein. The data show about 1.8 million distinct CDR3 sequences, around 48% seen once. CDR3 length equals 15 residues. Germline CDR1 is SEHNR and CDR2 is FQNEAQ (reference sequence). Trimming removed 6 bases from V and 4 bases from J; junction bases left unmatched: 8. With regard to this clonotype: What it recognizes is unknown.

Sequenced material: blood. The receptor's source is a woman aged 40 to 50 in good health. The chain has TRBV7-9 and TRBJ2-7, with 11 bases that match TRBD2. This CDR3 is CASRHTSGRTYEQYF. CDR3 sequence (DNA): TGTGCCAGCAGGCATACTAGCGGGAGAACTTACGAGCAGTACTTC.